Included here is one TCR beta chain sequence, with context. Its antigen is still unknown. This sample is part of a study of STAT5B mutations in CD4+ large granular lymphocyte leukemia. Broader study findings: Main leukemic clonotypes were patient-specific, but 20% to 25% appeared at low frequency elsewhere.

This table comes from immunoSEQ multiplex PCR, and its TCRdb copy is limited to in-frame clones, with some not included. Among 40,000 to 55,000 clones listed, approximately 84% were seen once. The ends were cut back, 5 bases at V and 3 bases at J, with 16 bases in the middle. The CDR3 is 15 residues long. Germline CDR1 SEHNR, CDR2 FQNEAQ (reference sequence). The chain recombines TRBV7-9 with TRBJ1-2, with a weak D call TRBD1 (6 bases). Sample: CD4+ T cells from blood buffy coats. The clonotype comes from a human donor in good health. Here the CDR3 reads CASSQQGLGDYGYTF. The CDR3 region has the DNA TGTGCCAGCAGCCAACAGGGCTTGGGGGACTATGGCTACACCTTC.